These 29 T cell receptor beta chains share one sample of origin, sequenced in a study of shared clonotypes between healthy human individuals. Generated by immunoSEQ multiplex PCR, the TCRdb table keeps only in-frame clones and is missing some. Seen here are 2 million to 2.5 million clones, around 90% observed once, and the top ten hold 0.3% to 0.4%. Source material: naive CD4+ T cells from PBMCs. Described subset: CD45RA+ positively selected. The receptors here all came from a man aged 18-30 years in good health. Some clones in this sample may be carry-over from other donors' samples.

The chain uses TRBV27 and TRBJ2-7; no firm D call. Germline V gene data show CDR1 as MNHEY and CDR2 as SMNVEV (reference sequence). This CDR3 comprises 13 residues. Trimming shortened V by 5 bases and J by 8 bases, and 16 bases separated the two germline ends. The CDR3 region has the DNA TGTGCCAGCAGTCCCCGGCCGAGCAGAAAGCAGTACTTC. Encoded protein: CASSPRPSRKQYF.

The chain employs TRBV6-7 and TRBJ1-3; 10 positions agree with TRBD1. Being an ORF, TRBV6-7 has a function that is uncertain. CDR3 length: 17 residues. J gave up 5 bases and V 2 bases, and 9 bases lay outside the gene matches. The chain's CDR3 is CASSYQTGGDSRNTIYF. The CDR3 DNA is TGTGCCAGCAGTTACCAGACAGGGGGCGATTCCAGAAACACCATATATTTT.

The CDR3 bases are TGTGCCAGCAGCCCCATCAGGGCGTGGGCTGAAGCTTTCTTT. Protein sequence: CASSPIRAWAEAFF. The chain couples TRBV9 to TRBJ1-1; tentatively, D is TRBD1 (5 bases). This CDR3 has 14 amino acids. Germline V CDR1 and CDR2: SGDLS, YYNGEE. Trimming shortened V by 4 bases and J by 6 bases, and 16 bases separated the two germline ends.

The chain recombines TRBV18 with TRBJ1-2; no clear D. In germline, CDR1 is KGHSH, CDR2 LQKENI. V was pared by 5 bases and J by 6 bases, with 7 bases between. The CDR3 length is 11 residues. CDR3 DNA: TGTGCCAGCTCATCCCAGCATGGCTACACCTTC. Protein product: CASSSQHGYTF.

Note on this clone: Within the sample, other DNA sequences also encode this same CDR3. V usage is TRBV5-1 and J usage is TRBJ2-3; D unresolved. The CDR3 runs to 14 residues. CDR1 and CDR2 (germline): SGHRS, YFSETQ. The V and J ends lost 4 bases and 0 bases respectively, with 9 bases between them. The CDR3 nucleotides read TGCGCCAGCAGCCCCGCAGCAAGCACAGATACGCAGTATTTT. Translating it yields CASSPAASTDTQYF.

The gene calls are TRBV5-1 and TRBJ1-2, with TRBD1 identical over 7 bases. With 0 bases clipped from V and 4 bases from J, the junction kept 3 bases outside the gene matches. Germline loops: CDR1 SGHRS, CDR2 YFSETQ. CDR3 length: 14 residues. CDR3 coding DNA: TGCGCCAGCAGCTTGGTACAGGGGACCTATGGCTACACCTTC. It is translated as CASSLVQGTYGYTF. Complete variable domain (other parts from reference TRBV5-1 and TRBJ1-2): KAGVTQTPRYLIKTRGQQVTLSCSPISGHRSVSWYQQTPGQGLQFLFEYFSETQRNKGNFPGRFSGRQFSNSRSEMNVSTLELGDSALYLCASSLVQGTYGYTFGSGTRLTVV.

The chain links TRBV7-2 to TRBJ2-5, with 11 bases that match TRBD2. Germline V CDR1 and CDR2: SGHTA, FQGNSA. Unmatched junction bases numbered 19, after V lost 6 bases and J lost 4 bases. The CDR3 sequence is 19 residues long. DNA of the CDR3: TGTGCCAGCAGGGGGGCGCTAGCGGGAGGAACGGGCTTGCGAGAGACCCAGTACTTC. Its translation is CASRGALAGGTGLRETQYF.

This clone has only one observation. This chain connects TRBV15 to TRBJ2-3; 7 bases line up with TRBD2. Germline V gives CDR1 LNHNV, CDR2 YYDKDF (reference sequence). V shed 4 bases and J 2 bases; nucleotides not matched to a gene: 9. The CDR3 loop spans 16 amino acids. The CDR3 DNA follows: TGTGCCACCAGCACGCGACTAGCCCCGTACACAGATACGCAGTATTTT. Translated: CATSTRLAPYTDTQYF.

The V and J genes are TRBV7-9 and TRBJ2-1; D gene uncertain. Germline V gene sequence: CDR1 SEHNR, CDR2 FQNEAQ (reference sequence). The CDR3 totals 12 residues. V was pared by 6 bases and J by 7 bases, with 10 bases between. The chain's CDR3 is CASRITRNEQFF. The CDR3 DNA sequence: TGTGCCAGCAGAATAACAAGAAATGAGCAGTTCTTC.

This sequence joins TRBV30 and TRBJ2-1, with 8 bases that match TRBD2. CDR1 is GTSNPN and CDR2 is SVGIG in the germline V gene (reference sequence). This CDR3 spans 15 amino acids. J was trimmed by 9 bases and V by 0 bases; bases with no gene match: 10. The CDR3 DNA is TGTGCCTGGAGTGTAAAGGGACTAGGGGGACCTGAGCAGTTCTTC. Translated, it gives CAWSVKGLGGPEQFF.

This clone was seen a single time. The gene calls are TRBV7-2 and TRBJ1-4, with D tentatively TRBD1 (6 bases). Germline V gene sequence: CDR1 SGHTA, CDR2 FQGNSA. The V end lost 5 bases, the J end lost 7 bases, and 14 bases lay between the germline ends. The CDR3 spans 14 residues. The CDR3 bases are TGTGCCAGCAGCGCAGGGGAGTTCGGTGAAAAACTGTTTTTT. This sequence encodes CASSAGEFGEKLFF. Together with reference TRBV7-2 and TRBJ1-4, the CDR3 gives the full variable domain: GAGVSQSPSNKVTEKGKDVELRCDPISGHTALYWYRQSLGQGLEFLIYFQGNSAPDKSGLPSDRFSAERTGGSVSTLTIQRTQQEDSAVYLCASSAGEFGEKLFFGSGTQLSVL.

The chain joins TRBV19 to TRBJ1-2, with D tentatively TRBD1 (5 bases). Germline V gene lookup returns CDR1 LNHDA and CDR2 SQIVND (reference sequence). Between the trimmed V and J ends, which lost 2 bases and 7 bases, there was a span of 20 bases. The CDR3 extends over 16 amino acids. CDR3 protein: CASSISLGPGNSGYTF. Written as DNA, the CDR3 is TGTGCCAGTAGTATATCCCTAGGGCCAGGGAATTCTGGCTACACCTTC.

The chain carries TRBV5-1 and TRBJ2-3; no firm D call. Deletions cut 4 bases from V and 1 base from J, with 10 bases between. CDR3 length equals 14 residues. Germline V gives CDR1 SGHRS, CDR2 YFSETQ. The CDR3 nucleotides are TGCGCCAGCAGCCTAAAATACGGCACAGATACGCAGTATTTT. This sequence encodes CASSLKYGTDTQYF. The full variable domain, rest sourced from reference TRBV5-1 and TRBJ2-3, is KAGVTQTPRYLIKTRGQQVTLSCSPISGHRSVSWYQQTPGQGLQFLFEYFSETQRNKGNFPGRFSGRQFSNSRSEMNVSTLELGDSALYLCASSLKYGTDTQYFGPGTRLTVL.

As regards this clone: Other nucleotide sequences from this sample produce the same CDR3. The chain carries TRBV5-4 and TRBJ2-5; 7 nucleotides align to TRBD2. CDR1 is SGHNT and CDR2 is YYREEE in the germline V gene (reference sequence). This CDR3 contains 14 residues. V was pared by 4 bases and J by 2 bases, with 5 bases of the junction left unmatched. The CDR3 protein is CASSPVGGQETQYF. The CDR3 DNA reads as TGTGCCAGCAGCCCAGTGGGGGGGCAAGAGACCCAGTACTTC.

The chain links TRBV7-9 to TRBJ1-1; D unresolved. CDR1 is SEHNR and CDR2 is FQNEAQ in the germline V gene (reference sequence). V lost 5 bases, J lost 1 base, and 11 bases lay in between. This CDR3 region has 14 residues. The CDR3 coding sequence is TGTGCCAGCAGCGTATCACAGCAGAACACTGAAGCTTTCTTT. It specifies CASSVSQQNTEAFF. Full variable domain (rest looked up from reference TRBV7-9 and TRBJ1-1): DTGVSQNPRHKITKRGQNVTFRCDPISEHNRLYWYRQTLGQGPEFLTYFQNEAQLEKSRLLSDRFSAERPKGSFSTLEIQRTEQGDSAMYLCASSVSQQNTEAFFGQGTRLTVV.

The chain couples TRBV2 to TRBJ2-3; no reliable D call. V shed 6 bases and J shed 4 bases, with 11 bases lying between them. CDR1 is SNHLY and CDR2 is FYNNEI in the germline V gene. The CDR3 runs to 13 residues. CDR3 sequence (DNA): TGTGCCAGCAGGGCCCAACGTGCAGATACGCAGTATTTT. It specifies CASRAQRADTQYF.

The chain carries TRBV5-4 and TRBJ2-3, with D possibly being TRBD2 (5 bases). This CDR3 is built from 15 residues. Trimming shortened V by 6 bases and J by 3 bases, and 17 bases separated the two germline ends. Germline CDR1 SGHNT, CDR2 YYREEE (reference sequence). The CDR3 sequence is CASTLRTSGTDTQYF. CDR3 bases: TGTGCCAGCACCCTGCGCACTAGTGGGACAGATACGCAGTATTTT.

The CDR3 here is CASSSGGRAGQPQHF. The CDR3 DNA reads as TGTGCCAGCTCTTCCGGCGGCAGGGCAGGGCAGCCCCAGCATTTT. This chain uses TRBV18 with TRBJ1-5, with TRBD1 as a possible D gene (5 bases). This CDR3 is 15 amino acids long. Trimming removed 6 bases at V and 7 bases at J, with 19 bases between. Germline V lookup: CDR1 KGHSH, CDR2 LQKENI.

This chain uses TRBV6-6 with TRBJ2-1, with no clear D. CDR1 MNHNY and CDR2 SVGAGI come from the germline V gene (reference sequence). Trimming removed 3 bases at V and 5 bases at J, with 14 bases between. The CDR3 is 15 residues long. CDR3 amino acids: CASSYEQLTNNEQFF. The CDR3 DNA follows: TGTGCCAGCAGTTATGAACAGCTCACTAACAATGAGCAGTTCTTC.

The chain combines TRBV25-1 with TRBJ2-2, with 8 bases identical to TRBD1. The J segment lost 7 bases and the V segment lost 6 bases, leaving 7 bases of the junction unmatched. Germline V CDR1 and CDR2: MGHDK, SYGVNS. The CDR3 runs to 14 residues. CDR3 in amino acids: CASRGTGGIGELFF. In DNA, the CDR3 is TGTGCCAGCAGAGGAACAGGGGGGATCGGGGAGCTGTTTTTT.

V gene TRBV19 combines with J gene TRBJ1-2; TRBD1 matches at 11 bases. Germline V gene lookup returns CDR1 LNHDA and CDR2 SQIVND (reference sequence). This CDR3 contains 14 residues. With 6 bases clipped from V and 4 bases from J, the junction kept 4 bases outside the gene matches. The CDR3 loop is CASRPGTGGYGYTF. CDR3 DNA: TGTGCCAGTAGGCCCGGGACAGGGGGCTATGGCTACACCTTC.

The V gene is TRBV7-2, the J gene TRBJ2-7; maybe TRBD1 (6 bases). This CDR3 comprises 14 residues. Trimming took 3 bases from V and 7 from J, leaving 16 bases between them. Germline V lookup: CDR1 SGHTA, CDR2 FQGNSA. The CDR3 reads CASSFYGTPSEQYF. CDR3 DNA sequence: TGTGCCAGCAGCTTCTATGGGACACCGTCTGAGCAGTACTTC. The full variable domain, with the rest looked up from reference TRBV7-2 and TRBJ2-7, is GAGVSQSPSNKVTEKGKDVELRCDPISGHTALYWYRQSLGQGLEFLIYFQGNSAPDKSGLPSDRFSAERTGGSVSTLTIQRTQQEDSAVYLCASSFYGTPSEQYFGPGTRLTVT.

This clone was detected a few times. V gene TRBV11-2 combines with J gene TRBJ1-2; D is ambiguous. Per germline, CDR1 SGHAT and CDR2 FQNNGV. Trimming stripped 5 bases from V and 5 bases from J, with 12 bases between. This CDR3 is built from 13 residues. For the CDR3, the DNA is TGTGCCAGCAGCGCGGCAGGATCTTATGGCTACACCTTC. Its translation: CASSAAGSYGYTF.

A note on this clone: The sample holds other DNA sequences that translate to the same CDR3. The genes are TRBV5-6 and TRBJ2-1; D is undetermined. V gave up 3 bases and J gave up 4 bases, with 8 bases separating them. Germline-derived CDR1 and CDR2 are SGHDT and YYEEEE. CDR3 length: 13 amino acids. The CDR3 DNA follows: TGTGCCAGCAGCTCCAGAGGATACAATGAGCAGTTCTTC. Translation: CASSSRGYNEQFF.

This chain joins TRBV5-1 and TRBJ1-1; D might be TRBD1 (5 bases). V shed 5 bases and J shed 0 bases, with 8 bases lying between them. Germline V gives CDR1 SGHRS, CDR2 YFSETQ. The CDR3 length is 13 residues. The chain's CDR3 is CASSEQVNTEAFF. CDR3 bases: TGCGCCAGCAGTGAACAGGTGAACACTGAAGCTTTCTTT.

The DNA of the CDR3 is TGCGCCAGCAGCCAAGCAGGGATAAAGGCTTTCTTT. It is translated as CASSQAGIKAFF. The chain employs TRBV4-1 and TRBJ1-1, with D perhaps TRBD1 (5 bases). The length of the CDR3 is 12 residues. Per germline, CDR1 MGHRA and CDR2 YSYEKL. V lost 1 base and J lost 11, with 11 bases in between.

V usage is TRBV7-6 and J usage is TRBJ2-7; D is unresolved. The CDR3 loop spans 14 amino acids. CDR1 and CDR2 from the germline V gene are SGHVS and FNYEAQ. Trimming removed 4 bases at V and 8 bases at J, with 18 bases between. The CDR3 spells CASSSPHTPLKQYF. Written as DNA, the CDR3 is TGTGCCAGCAGCTCCCCTCATACACCCCTCAAGCAGTACTTC.

The chain uses TRBV9 and TRBJ1-1; 8 bases fit TRBD1. Per the germline V gene, CDR1 is SGDLS and CDR2 is YYNGEE. Germline trimming cut 3 bases from V and 5 bases from J; bases unmatched to any gene: 9. The CDR3 consists of 15 residues. The CDR3 DNA follows: TGTGCCAGCAGCGACCGACGGGACAGGAGGACTGAAGCTTTCTTT. The encoded protein is CASSDRRDRRTEAFF.

The rearrangement links TRBV21-1 to TRBJ2-7; the tabulated D call, TRBD2, remains unverified against the DNA. TRBV21-1 is annotated as a pseudogene. The CDR3 is made up of 16 amino acids. This CDR3 is CASSKKGKREDYEQYF. The CDR3 DNA follows: TGTGCCAGCAGCAAAAAAGGTAAGCGGGAGGACTACGAGCAGTACTTC.